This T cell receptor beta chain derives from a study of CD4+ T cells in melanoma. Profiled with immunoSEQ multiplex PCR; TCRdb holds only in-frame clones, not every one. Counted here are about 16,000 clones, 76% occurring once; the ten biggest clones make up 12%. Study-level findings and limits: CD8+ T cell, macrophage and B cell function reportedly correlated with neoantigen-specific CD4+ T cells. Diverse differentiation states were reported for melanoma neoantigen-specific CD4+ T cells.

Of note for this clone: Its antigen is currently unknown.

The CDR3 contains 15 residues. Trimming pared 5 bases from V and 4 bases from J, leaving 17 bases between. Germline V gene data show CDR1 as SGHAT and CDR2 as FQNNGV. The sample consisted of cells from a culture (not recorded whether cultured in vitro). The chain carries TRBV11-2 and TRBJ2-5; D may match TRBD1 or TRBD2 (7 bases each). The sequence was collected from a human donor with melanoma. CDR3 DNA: TGTGCCAGCAGCCAGGGGGGACTAAGGGGAGAGACCCAGTACTTC. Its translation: CASSQGGLRGETQYF.